This TCR beta chain was recorded in a study of cytomegalovirus exposure and HLA in healthy donors. Study-level findings and limits: Donors were assumed by presence/absence analyses to have roughly uniform sequencing depth. It emerged from a later analysis that several of the most significant clusters appeared to be linked to common viral pathogens.

Researchers ran the PCR with 60 Vbeta and 13 Jbeta primers. Assay used: immunoSEQ multiplex PCR; TCRdb lists only in-frame clones, some missing. The sample lists 200,000 to 300,000 clones; about four fifths were seen once. As for this clone: The target antigen is unknown.

CDR3 length: 12 amino acids. The germline V and J ends were trimmed by 7 bases and 1 base, with 6 bases remaining between them. Germline assignment: CDR1 MNHEY and CDR2 SMNVEV (reference sequence). The source material was PBMCs. The clonotype comes from a woman between 35 and 50 years old in good health and CMV-seropositive. This chain links TRBV27 with TRBJ2-3; D perhaps matches TRBD2 (5 bases). DNA for the CDR3: TGTGCCAGCATGAGGGGCACAGATACGCAGTATTTT. Amino acids: CASMRGTDTQYF.